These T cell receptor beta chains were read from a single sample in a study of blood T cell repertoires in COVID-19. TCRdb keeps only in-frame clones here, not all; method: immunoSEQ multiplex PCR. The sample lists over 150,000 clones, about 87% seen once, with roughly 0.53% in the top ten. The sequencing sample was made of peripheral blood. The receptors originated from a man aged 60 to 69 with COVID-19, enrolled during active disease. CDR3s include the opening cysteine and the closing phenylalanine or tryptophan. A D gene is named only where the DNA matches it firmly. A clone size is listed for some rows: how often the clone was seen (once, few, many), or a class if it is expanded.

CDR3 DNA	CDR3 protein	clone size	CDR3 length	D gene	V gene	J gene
TGTGCCAGCAGTGACGATGGAGGGGGACTATCCTACGAGCAGTACTTC	CASSDDGGGLSYEQYF	NA	16	NA	TRBV6-1	TRBJ2-7
TGTGCCTGGAGCCCTCCGCAGGGGTATGGCTACACCTTC	CAWSPPQGYGYTF	NA	13	NA	TRBV30	TRBJ1-2
TGTGCCAGCAGCTCGAGGCACGGGTTGCTCACCACAGATACGCAGTATTTT	CASSSRHGLLTTDTQYF	NA	17	NA	TRBV13	TRBJ2-3
TGTGCCAGGGGACAGGGGGCATATGAAAAACTGTTTTTT	CARGQGAYEKLFF	once	13	TRBD1	TRBV6-5	TRBJ1-4
TGTGCCAGCAGCCCCTCAGGACAGGGGGCCTACGAGCAGTACTTC	CASSPSGQGAYEQYF	once	15	TRBD1	TRBV14	TRBJ2-7
TGTGCCAGCAGTTACGGGGCGGACAGGGGACTCTATGGCTACACCTTC	CASSYGADRGLYGYTF	NA	16	TRBD1	TRBV6-5	TRBJ1-2
TGTGCCAGCAGCTACGGACAGGGAAAGGGTAATTCACCCCTCCACTTT	CASSYGQGKGNSPLHF	NA	16	TRBD1	TRBV7-2	TRBJ1-6
TGTGCCAGCAGCCCCCCCCAGGGAGGTTACAATGAGCAGTTCTTC	CASSPPQGGYNEQFF	NA	15	NA	TRBV9	TRBJ2-1
TGTGCCTGGAGTGTAGCAGGTTGGCAGTTCTTC	CAWSVAGWQFF	NA	11	NA	TRBV30	TRBJ2-1
TGTGCCAGTAGTCCGTGGACAGGGTTACCCTCAGATACGCAGTATTTT	CASSPWTGLPSDTQYF	NA	16	TRBD1	TRBV19	TRBJ2-3
TGTGCCATCAGTGAGTCTGGGGGCAGTAATGAAAAACTGTTTTTT	CAISESGGSNEKLFF	NA	15	NA	TRBV10-3	TRBJ1-4
TGCGCCAGCAGCCAAGGAGGACAGCCCACCTACAATGAGCAGTTCTTC	CASSQGGQPTYNEQFF	few	16	NA	TRBV4-3	TRBJ2-1
TGTGCCAGCAGTTACCACCCAGGGTCCACTGAAGCTTTCTTT	CASSYHPGSTEAFF	NA	14	NA	TRBV6-2/TRBV6-3	TRBJ1-1
TGTGCCAGCAGCTTAGCAACAGGGGTGGGCTACACCTTC	CASSLATGVGYTF	NA	13	TRBD1	TRBV7-2	TRBJ1-2
TGCAGTGCTAGTTCAGACAGAGGCTTAGGCTACGAGCAGTACTTC	CSASSDRGLGYEQYF	few	15	NA	TRBV20-1	TRBJ2-7
TGTGCCAGCAGTTCGACAGTGAACACTGAAGCTTTCTTT	CASSSTVNTEAFF	NA	13	NA	TRBV12-3/TRBV12-4	TRBJ1-1
TGTGCCAGCAGCTTAAAGACAGCCACCCAGCATTTT	CASSLKTATQHF	NA	12	NA	TRBV5-8	TRBJ1-5
TGTGCCAGCAGTGTGCTGTCGACAGTCTCCCAAGAGACCCAGTACTTC	CASSVLSTVSQETQYF	NA	16	NA	TRBV6-1	TRBJ2-5
TGTGCCAGCAGCGCCCCCCCGCGGACAGGGGGCCCTATTGAGCCCCAGCATTTT	CASSAPPRTGGPIEPQHF	NA	18	TRBD1	TRBV7-8	TRBJ1-5
TGTGCCAGTAATGACGGCCGAGAGGGTGGTGGCTACACCTTC	CASNDGREGGGYTF	NA	14	NA	TRBV19	TRBJ1-2
TGTGCCAGCAGCTCCAGAATCACTGAAGCTTTCTTT	CASSSRITEAFF	NA	12	NA	TRBV7-2	TRBJ1-1
TGTGCCAGCAGTTACTCGGACAGGCTCGGAGGGGAGCTGTTTTTT	CASSYSDRLGGELFF	NA	15	TRBD1	TRBV6-5	TRBJ2-2